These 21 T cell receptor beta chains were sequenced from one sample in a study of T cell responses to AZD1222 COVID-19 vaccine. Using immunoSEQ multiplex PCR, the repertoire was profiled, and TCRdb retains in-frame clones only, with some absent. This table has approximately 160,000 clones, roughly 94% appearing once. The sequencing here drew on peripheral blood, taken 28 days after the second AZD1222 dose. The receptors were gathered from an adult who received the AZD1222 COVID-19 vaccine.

The CDR3 here is CASSLWGGSNQPQHF. The CDR3 nucleotides are TGTGCCAGCAGCTTATGGGGAGGAAGCAATCAGCCCCAGCATTTT. The V gene is TRBV7-2, the J gene TRBJ1-5; no clear D. V was shortened by 2 bases and J by 1 base, with 9 bases between the two germline ends. Germline V CDR1 and CDR2: SGHTA, FQGNSA. The CDR3 totals 15 residues.

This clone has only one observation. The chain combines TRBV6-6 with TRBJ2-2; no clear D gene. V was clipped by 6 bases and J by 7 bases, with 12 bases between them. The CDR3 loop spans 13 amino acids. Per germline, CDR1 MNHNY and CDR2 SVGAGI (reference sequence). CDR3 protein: CASSRPGDGELFF. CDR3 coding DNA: TGTGCCAGCAGCCGCCCGGGCGACGGGGAGCTGTTTTTT.

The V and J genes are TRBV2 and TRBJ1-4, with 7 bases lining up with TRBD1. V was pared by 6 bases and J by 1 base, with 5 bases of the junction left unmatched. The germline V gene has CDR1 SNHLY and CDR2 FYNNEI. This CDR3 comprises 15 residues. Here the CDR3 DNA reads TGTGCCAGCAGCGGGAGACAGGGAACTAATGAAAAACTGTTTTTT. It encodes CASSGRQGTNEKLFF.

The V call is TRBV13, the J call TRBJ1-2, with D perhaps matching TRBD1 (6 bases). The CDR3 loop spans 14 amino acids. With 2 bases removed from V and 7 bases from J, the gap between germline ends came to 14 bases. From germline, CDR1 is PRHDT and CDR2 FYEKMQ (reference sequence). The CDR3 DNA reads TGTGCCAGCAGCTTATTGGGGGGGCTAGGTGGCTACACCTTC. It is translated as CASSLLGGLGGYTF.

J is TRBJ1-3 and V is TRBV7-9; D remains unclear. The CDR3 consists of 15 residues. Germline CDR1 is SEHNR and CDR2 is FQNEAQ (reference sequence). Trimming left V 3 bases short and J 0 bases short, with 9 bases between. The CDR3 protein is CASSFGRNSGNTIYF. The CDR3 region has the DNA TGTGCCAGCAGCTTCGGAAGAAACTCTGGAAACACCATATATTTT.

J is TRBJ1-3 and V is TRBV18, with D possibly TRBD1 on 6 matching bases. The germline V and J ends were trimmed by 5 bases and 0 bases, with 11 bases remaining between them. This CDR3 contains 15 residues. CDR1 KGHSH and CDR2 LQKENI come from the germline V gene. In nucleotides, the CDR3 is TGTGCCAGCTCAATTCGGACAGTCTCTGGAAACACCATATATTTT. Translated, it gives CASSIRTVSGNTIYF.

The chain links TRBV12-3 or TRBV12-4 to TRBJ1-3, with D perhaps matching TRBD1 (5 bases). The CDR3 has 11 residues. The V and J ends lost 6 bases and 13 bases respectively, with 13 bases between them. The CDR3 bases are TGTGCCAGCAGCAAATCCGGGACGATATATTTT. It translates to CASSKSGTIYF.

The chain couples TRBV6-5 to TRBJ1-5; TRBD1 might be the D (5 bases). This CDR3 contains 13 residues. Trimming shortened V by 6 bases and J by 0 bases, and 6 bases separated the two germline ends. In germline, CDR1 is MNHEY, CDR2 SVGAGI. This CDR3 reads CASRDTSNQPQHF. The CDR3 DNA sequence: TGTGCCAGCAGGGACACTAGCAATCAGCCCCAGCATTTT.

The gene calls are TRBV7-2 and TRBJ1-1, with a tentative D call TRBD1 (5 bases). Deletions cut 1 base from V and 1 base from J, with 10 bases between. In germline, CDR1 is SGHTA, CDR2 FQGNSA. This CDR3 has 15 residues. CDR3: CASSLGVGGNTEAFF. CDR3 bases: TGTGCCAGCAGCTTAGGGGTTGGGGGGAACACTGAAGCTTTCTTT. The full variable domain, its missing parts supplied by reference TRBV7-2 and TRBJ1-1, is GAGVSQSPSNKVTEKGKDVELRCDPISGHTALYWYRQSLGQGLEFLIYFQGNSAPDKSGLPSDRFSAERTGGSVSTLTIQRTQQEDSAVYLCASSLGVGGNTEAFFGQGTRLTVV.

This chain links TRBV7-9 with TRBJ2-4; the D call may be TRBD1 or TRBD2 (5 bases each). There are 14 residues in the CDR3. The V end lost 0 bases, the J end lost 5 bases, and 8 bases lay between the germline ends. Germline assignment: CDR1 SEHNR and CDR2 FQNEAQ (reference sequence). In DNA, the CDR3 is TGTGCCAGCAGCTTAGCACTAGGGGAAAACATTCAGTACTTC. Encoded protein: CASSLALGENIQYF. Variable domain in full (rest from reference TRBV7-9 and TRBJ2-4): DTGVSQNPRHKITKRGQNVTFRCDPISEHNRLYWYRQTLGQGPEFLTYFQNEAQLEKSRLLSDRFSAERPKGSFSTLEIQRTEQGDSAMYLCASSLALGENIQYFGAGTRLSVL.

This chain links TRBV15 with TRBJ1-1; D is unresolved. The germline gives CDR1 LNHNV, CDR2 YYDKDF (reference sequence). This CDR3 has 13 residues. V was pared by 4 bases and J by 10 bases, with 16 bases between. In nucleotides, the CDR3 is TGTGCCACCAGCATTGAACCTCAGTTGGTAGCTTTCTTT. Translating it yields CATSIEPQLVAFF. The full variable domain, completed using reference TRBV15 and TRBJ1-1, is DAMVIQNPRYQVTQFGKPVTLSCSQTLNHNVMYWYQQKSSQAPKLLFHYYDKDFNNEADTPDNFQSRRPNTSFCFLDIRSPGLGDTAMYLCATSIEPQLVAFFGQGTRLTVV.

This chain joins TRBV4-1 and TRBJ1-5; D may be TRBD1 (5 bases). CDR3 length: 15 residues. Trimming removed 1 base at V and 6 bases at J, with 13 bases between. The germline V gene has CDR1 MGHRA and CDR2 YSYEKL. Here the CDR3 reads CASSQVTGLSQPQHF. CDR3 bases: TGCGCCAGCAGCCAAGTAACAGGACTAAGTCAGCCCCAGCATTTT.

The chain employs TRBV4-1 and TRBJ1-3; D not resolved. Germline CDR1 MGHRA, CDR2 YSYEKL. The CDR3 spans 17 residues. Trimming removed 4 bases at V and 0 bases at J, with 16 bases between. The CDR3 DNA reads TGCGCCAGCAGCCGATGGACCCCCCGCAACTCTGGAAACACCATATATTTT. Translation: CASSRWTPRNSGNTIYF.

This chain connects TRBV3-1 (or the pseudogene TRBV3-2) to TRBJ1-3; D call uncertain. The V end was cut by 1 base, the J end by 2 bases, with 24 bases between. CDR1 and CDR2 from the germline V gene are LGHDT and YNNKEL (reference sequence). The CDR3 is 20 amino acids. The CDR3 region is CASSQVGMGASPIPGNTIYF. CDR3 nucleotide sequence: TGTGCCAGCAGCCAAGTCGGAATGGGAGCTTCCCCTATCCCTGGAAACACCATATATTTT.

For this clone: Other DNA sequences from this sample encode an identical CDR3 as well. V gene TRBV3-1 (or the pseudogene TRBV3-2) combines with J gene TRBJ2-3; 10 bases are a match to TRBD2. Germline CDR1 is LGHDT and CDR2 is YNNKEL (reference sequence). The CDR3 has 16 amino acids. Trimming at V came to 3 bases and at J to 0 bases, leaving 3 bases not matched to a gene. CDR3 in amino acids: CASSHRAGGSTDTQYF. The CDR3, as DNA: TGTGCCAGCAGCCATAGAGCGGGGGGGAGCACAGATACGCAGTATTTT.

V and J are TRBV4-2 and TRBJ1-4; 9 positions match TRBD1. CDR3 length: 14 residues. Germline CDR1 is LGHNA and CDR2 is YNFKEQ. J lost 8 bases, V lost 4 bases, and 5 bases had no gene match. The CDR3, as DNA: TGTGCCAGCAGCCCCAGGGACAGGGCGGAAAAACTGTTTTTT. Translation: CASSPRDRAEKLFF.

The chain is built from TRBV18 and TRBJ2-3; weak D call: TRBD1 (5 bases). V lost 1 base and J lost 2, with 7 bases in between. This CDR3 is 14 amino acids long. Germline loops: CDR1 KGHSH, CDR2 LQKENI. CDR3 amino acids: CASSPQGFTDTQYF. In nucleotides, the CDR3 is TGTGCCAGCTCACCACAGGGGTTCACAGATACGCAGTATTTT.

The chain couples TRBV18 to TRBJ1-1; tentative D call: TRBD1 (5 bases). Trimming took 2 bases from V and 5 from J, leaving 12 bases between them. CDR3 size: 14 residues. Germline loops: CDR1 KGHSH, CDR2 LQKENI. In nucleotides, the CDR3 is TGTGCCAGCTCACCATTGGGGGGACGGACTGAAGCTTTCTTT. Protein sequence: CASSPLGGRTEAFF.

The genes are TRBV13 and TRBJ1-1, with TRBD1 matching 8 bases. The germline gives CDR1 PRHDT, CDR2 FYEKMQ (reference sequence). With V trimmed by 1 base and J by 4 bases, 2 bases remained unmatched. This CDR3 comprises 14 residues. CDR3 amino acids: CASSLEGQGTEAFF. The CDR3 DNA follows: TGTGCCAGCAGCTTAGAAGGACAGGGCACTGAAGCTTTCTTT.

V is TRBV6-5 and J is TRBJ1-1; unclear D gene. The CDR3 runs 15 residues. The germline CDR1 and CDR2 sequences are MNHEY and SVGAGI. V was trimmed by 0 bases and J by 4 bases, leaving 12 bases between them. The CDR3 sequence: CASSYSAGPGTEAFF. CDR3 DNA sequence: TGTGCCAGCAGTTACTCGGCAGGCCCGGGCACTGAAGCTTTCTTT.

CDR3 residues: CASSIDRTAGNTIYF. The CDR3 DNA sequence: TGTGCCAGTAGTATAGATCGGACAGCTGGAAACACCATATATTTT. The J gene is TRBJ1-3, the V gene TRBV19, with D perhaps TRBD1 (6 bases). The CDR3 covers 15 residues. Germline V gene sequence: CDR1 LNHDA, CDR2 SQIVND (reference sequence). Trimming removed 0 bases from V and 2 bases from J, with 8 bases in between.